This T cell receptor beta chain was obtained from a study of sequential checkpoint blockade in melanoma. Regarding treatment: randomized to nivolumab then ipilimumab (arm A) or the reverse (arm B). Assay used: immunoSEQ multiplex PCR; TCRdb lists only in-frame clones, some missing. The data show approximately 26,000 clones, roughly 80% seen once. V was pared by 1 base and J by 4 bases, with 9 bases between. CDR1 and CDR2 from the germline V gene are SGDLS and YYNGEE. This CDR3 region has 14 residues. Concerning this clone itself: Other nucleotide sequences in the sample specify the same CDR3.

The sample in question was CD8+ T cells sorted from blood (inferred from file names), obtained from a patient given nivolumab and ipilimumab in sequence. This chain uses TRBV9 with TRBJ1-3, with D unclear. This clonotype was sampled from a human donor with melanoma. The CDR3 DNA reads as TGTGCCAGCAGCGTAACCCGCGCCGGAAACACCATATATTTT. As protein: CASSVTRAGNTIYF. The full variable domain, rest sourced from reference TRBV9 and TRBJ1-3, is DSGVTQTPKHLITATGQRVTLRCSPRSGDLSVYWYQQSLDQGLQFLIQYYNGEERAKGNILERFSAQQFPDLHSELNLSSLELGDSALYFCASSVTRAGNTIYFGEGSWLTVV.